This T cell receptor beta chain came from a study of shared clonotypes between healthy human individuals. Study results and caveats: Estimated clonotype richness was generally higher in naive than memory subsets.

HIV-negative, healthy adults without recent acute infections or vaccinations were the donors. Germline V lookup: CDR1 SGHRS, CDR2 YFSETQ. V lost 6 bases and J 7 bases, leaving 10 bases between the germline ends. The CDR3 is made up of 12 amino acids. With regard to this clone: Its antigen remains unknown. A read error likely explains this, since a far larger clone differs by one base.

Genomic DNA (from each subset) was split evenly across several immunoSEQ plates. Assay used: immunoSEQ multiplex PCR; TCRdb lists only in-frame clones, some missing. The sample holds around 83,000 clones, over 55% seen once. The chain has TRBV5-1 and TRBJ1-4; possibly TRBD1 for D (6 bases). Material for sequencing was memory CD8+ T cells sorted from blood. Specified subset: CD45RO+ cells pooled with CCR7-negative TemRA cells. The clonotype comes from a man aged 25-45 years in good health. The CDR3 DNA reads TGCGCCAGCACCATAGGGGGTGAAAAACTGTTTTTT. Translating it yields CASTIGGEKLFF.